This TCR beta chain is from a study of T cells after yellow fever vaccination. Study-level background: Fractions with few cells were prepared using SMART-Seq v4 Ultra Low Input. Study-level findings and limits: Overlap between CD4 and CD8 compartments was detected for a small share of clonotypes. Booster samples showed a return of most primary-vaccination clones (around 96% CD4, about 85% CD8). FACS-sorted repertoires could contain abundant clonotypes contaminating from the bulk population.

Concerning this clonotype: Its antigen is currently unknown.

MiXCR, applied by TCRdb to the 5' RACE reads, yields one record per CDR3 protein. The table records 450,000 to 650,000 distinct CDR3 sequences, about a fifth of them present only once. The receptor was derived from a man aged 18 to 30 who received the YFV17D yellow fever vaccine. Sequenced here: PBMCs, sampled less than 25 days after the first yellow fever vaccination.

For the CDR3, the DNA is TGTGCCAGCAGCTTGACCTACACTGAAGCTTTCTTT. This gives the protein CASSLTYTEAFF. The rearrangement joins TRBV7-2 to TRBJ1-1; no clear D. From germline, CDR1 is SGHTA and CDR2 FQGNSA. Trimming left V 3 bases short and J 3 bases short, with 5 bases between. This CDR3 comprises 12 residues.